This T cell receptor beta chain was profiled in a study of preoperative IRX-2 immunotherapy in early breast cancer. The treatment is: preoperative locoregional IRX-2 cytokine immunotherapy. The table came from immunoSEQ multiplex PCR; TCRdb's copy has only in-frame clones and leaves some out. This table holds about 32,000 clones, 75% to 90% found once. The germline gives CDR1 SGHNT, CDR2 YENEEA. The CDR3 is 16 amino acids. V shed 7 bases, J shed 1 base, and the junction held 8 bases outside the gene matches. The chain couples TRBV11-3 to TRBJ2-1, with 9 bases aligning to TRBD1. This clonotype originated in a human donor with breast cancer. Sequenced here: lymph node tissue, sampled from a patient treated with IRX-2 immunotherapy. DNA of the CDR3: TGTGCCAGCACCTCCATACAGGGGGCTTCCTACAATGAGCAGTTCTTC. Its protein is CASTSIQGASYNEQFF.